This TCR beta chain stems from a study of blood T cells in healthy people across ages. In germline, CDR1 is ENHRY, CDR2 SYGVKD. Deletions cut 4 bases from V and 6 bases from J, with 13 bases between. The CDR3 consists of 14 residues. Primers used in a second PCR of about 7 to 12 cycles were a sample-barcoded 5' primer and a J-beta primer mix. TCRdb used MiXCR to reprocess the 5' RACE reads, holding one entry per CDR3 protein. The sample holds about 930,000 distinct CDR3 sequences, around 29% seen once. Total RNA amounts of at least 6 micrograms were extracted per sample. The same specimen was also included in a second study, on T cells of mothers and their children. That study adds: Material was donated by three healthy Caucasian mothers and their six children. Sequencing got over 9.5 million TCR beta CDR3 reads from each mother and roughly 3 million from each child.

This sequence originates from a woman in her thirties or forties in good health. The gene calls are TRBV10-3 and TRBJ2-1; D gene uncertain. Material for sequencing was blood. The CDR3 sequence is CAISGLGSGNEQFF. In DNA form, the CDR3 reads TGTGCCATCAGTGGTCTAGGCTCGGGCAATGAGCAGTTCTTC.